The TCR beta chain under discussion was sequenced for a study of CD8+CD57+ T cells in acquired aplastic anemia. V dropped 0 bases and J dropped 0 bases, with 11 bases sitting between them. Germline V gene lookup returns CDR1 SGHNT and CDR2 YENEEA. The CDR3 loop spans 16 amino acids. Individuals selected for sequencing had exhibited CD8+CD57+ cell expansion on flow cytometry. Both TCR beta VDJ combination and CDR3 sequence profiling were carried out. Genomic DNA was the template for this profiling. TCRdb re-called the reads with MiXCR, one entry per CDR3 protein. The table lists roughly 250,000 distinct CDR3 sequences, around 82% of them singletons.

V and J are TRBV11-3 and TRBJ2-5; TRBD1 might be the D (5 bases). Sample: sorted CD4+, CD8+, or CD8+CD57+ T cells (not recorded which) from PBMCs. The receptor's source is a human donor with aplastic anemia. CDR3 bases: TGTGCCAGCAGCTTAGATCTGACAGCGTACCAAGAGACCCAGTACTTC. It translates to CASSLDLTAYQETQYF.